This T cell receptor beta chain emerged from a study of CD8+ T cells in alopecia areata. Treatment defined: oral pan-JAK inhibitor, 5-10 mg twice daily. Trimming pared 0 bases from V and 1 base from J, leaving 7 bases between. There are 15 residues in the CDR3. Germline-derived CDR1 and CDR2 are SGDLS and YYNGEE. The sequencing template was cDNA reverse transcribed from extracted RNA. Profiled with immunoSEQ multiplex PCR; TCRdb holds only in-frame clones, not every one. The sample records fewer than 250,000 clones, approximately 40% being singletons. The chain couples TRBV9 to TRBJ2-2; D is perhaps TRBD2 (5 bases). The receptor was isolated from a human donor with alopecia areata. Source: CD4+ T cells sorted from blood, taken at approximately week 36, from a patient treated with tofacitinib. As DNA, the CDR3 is TGTGCCAGCAGCGTAGCGGACTTGAACACCGGGGAGCTGTTTTTT. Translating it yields CASSVADLNTGELFF.